This T cell receptor beta chain emerged from a study of shared clonotypes between healthy human individuals. Overall study findings and caveats: Non-shared clonotypes were found to have lower generation probabilities than the clonotypes that were shared by all four of the sorted-subset donors. In the sorted subsets, rarefaction showed sequencing was incomplete despite large depth.

Only one count was recorded for this clone. Its specificity is not known. This specimen includes other DNA sequences encoding the same CDR3. Partitioning of CD4+ cells yielded a CD45RA+ naive subset and a CD45RA-negative memory subset. The data were produced by immunoSEQ multiplex PCR, yet TCRdb's version contains in-frame clones alone and is incomplete. The table shows about 1.1 million clones, with approximately 80% occurring only once. The V end was cut by 2 bases, the J end by 5 bases, with 9 bases between. The CDR3 is made up of 13 amino acids. Germline loops: CDR1 SNHLY, CDR2 FYNNEI. The V gene is TRBV2, the J gene TRBJ1-1; perhaps TRBD1 as D (5 bases). This clonotype originated in a man between 18 and 29 years old in good health. Some clones in this sample may be carry-over from other donors' samples. The sample taken for sequencing was memory CD4+ T cells from PBMCs. Subset described: CD45RA-negative fraction. The CDR3 region is CASSERGGTEAFF. The DNA for the CDR3 is TGTGCCAGCAGTGAACGGGGGGGGACTGAAGCTTTCTTT.